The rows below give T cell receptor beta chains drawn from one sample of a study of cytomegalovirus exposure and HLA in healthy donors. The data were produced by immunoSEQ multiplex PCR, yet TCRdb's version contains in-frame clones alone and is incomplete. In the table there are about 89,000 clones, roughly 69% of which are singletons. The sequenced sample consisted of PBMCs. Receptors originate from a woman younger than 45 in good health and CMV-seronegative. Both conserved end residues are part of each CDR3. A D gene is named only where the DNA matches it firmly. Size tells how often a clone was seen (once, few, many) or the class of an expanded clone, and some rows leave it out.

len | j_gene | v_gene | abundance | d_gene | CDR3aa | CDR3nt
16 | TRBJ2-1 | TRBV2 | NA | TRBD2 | CASSESLAGFYNEQFF | TGTGCCAGCAGTGAATCGCTAGCGGGCTTCTACAATGAGCAGTTCTTC
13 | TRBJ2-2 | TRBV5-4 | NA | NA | CASSLLDTGELFF | TGTGCCAGCAGCTTACTAGACACCGGGGAGCTGTTTTTT
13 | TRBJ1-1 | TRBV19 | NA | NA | CASSIGGSTEAFF | TGTGCCAGTAGTATCGGGGGTTCCACTGAAGCTTTCTTT
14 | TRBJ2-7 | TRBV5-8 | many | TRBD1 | CASLPGQLSYEQYF | TGTGCCAGCCTACCGGGACAGCTTAGTTACGAGCAGTACTTC
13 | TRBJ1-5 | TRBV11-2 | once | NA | CASSLDRAQPQHF | TGTGCCAGCAGCTTAGACAGGGCTCAGCCCCAGCATTTT
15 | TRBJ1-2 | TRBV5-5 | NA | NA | CASSLGEGRRYGYTF | TGTGCCAGCAGCCTCGGTGAGGGTCGTCGCTATGGCTACACCTTC
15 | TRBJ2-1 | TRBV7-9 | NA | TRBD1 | CASSLRDRGPNEQFF | TGTGCCAGCAGCTTAAGGGACAGGGGGCCCAATGAGCAGTTCTTC
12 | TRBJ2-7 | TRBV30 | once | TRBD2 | CAWSSGSSEQYF | TGTGCCTGGAGTAGCGGGAGCAGCGAGCAGTACTTC
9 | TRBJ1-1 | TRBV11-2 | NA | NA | CASGLEAFF | TGTGCCAGCGGACTGGAAGCTTTCTTT
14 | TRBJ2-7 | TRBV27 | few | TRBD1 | CASSLEWTGVEQYF | TGTGCCAGCAGTTTAGAGTGGACAGGGGTCGAGCAGTACTTC
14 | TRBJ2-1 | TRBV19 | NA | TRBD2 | CASSSGGAGNEQFF | TGTGCCAGTAGTAGCGGGGGGGCGGGAAATGAGCAGTTCTTC
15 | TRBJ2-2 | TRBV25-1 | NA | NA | CASTPGDSNTGELFF | TGTGCCAGCACCCCCGGGGATTCGAACACCGGGGAGCTGTTTTTT
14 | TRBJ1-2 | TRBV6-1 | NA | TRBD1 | CASSVDRGLYGYTF | TGTGCCAGCAGTGTGGACAGGGGCCTCTATGGCTACACCTTC
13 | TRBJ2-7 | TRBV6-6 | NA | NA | CASSSETVYEQYF | TGTGCCAGCAGTTCCGAGACAGTTTACGAGCAGTACTTC
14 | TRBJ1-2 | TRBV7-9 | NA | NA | CASSFAGHNYGYTF | TGTGCCAGCAGCTTCGCAGGGCACAACTATGGCTACACCTTC
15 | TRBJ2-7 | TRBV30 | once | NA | CAWSDPGRRGYEQYF | TGTGCCTGGAGTGACCCAGGTCGCAGGGGATACGAGCAGTACTTC
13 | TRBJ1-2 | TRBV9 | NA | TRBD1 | CASSNGQVRGYAF | TGTGCCAGCAGCAACGGACAGGTCCGAGGGTACGCCTTC
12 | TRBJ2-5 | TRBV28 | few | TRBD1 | CASSTGAETQYF | TGTGCCAGCAGTACAGGGGCAGAGACCCAGTACTTC
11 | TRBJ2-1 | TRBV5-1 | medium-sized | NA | CASSSPNEQFF | TGCGCCAGCAGCTCTCCCAATGAGCAGTTCTTC
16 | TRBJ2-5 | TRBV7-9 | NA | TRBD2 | CASSPHPGLAGETQYF | TGTGCCAGCAGCCCACACCCGGGACTAGCCGGTGAGACCCAGTACTTC
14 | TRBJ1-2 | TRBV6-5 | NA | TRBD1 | CASRSDRVGYGYTF | TGTGCCAGCAGATCGGACAGGGTGGGCTATGGCTACACCTTC
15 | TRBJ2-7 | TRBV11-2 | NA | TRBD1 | CASSPGTGPSYEQYF | TGTGCCAGCAGCCCCGGGACAGGGCCCTCCTACGAGCAGTACTTC
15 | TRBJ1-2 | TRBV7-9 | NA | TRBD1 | CASNGQGGISNGYTF | TGTGCCAGCAACGGACAGGGGGGAATAAGTAATGGCTACACCTTC
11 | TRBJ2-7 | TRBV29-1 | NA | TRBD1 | CSVWDSHEQYF | TGCAGCGTTTGGGACAGCCACGAGCAGTACTTC
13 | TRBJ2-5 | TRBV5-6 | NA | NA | CASSLGQQETQYF | TGTGCCAGCAGCTTGGGACAGCAAGAGACCCAGTACTTC
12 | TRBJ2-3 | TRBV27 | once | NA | CASSLRQDTQYF | TGTGCCAGCAGTTTGAGACAAGATACGCAGTATTTT
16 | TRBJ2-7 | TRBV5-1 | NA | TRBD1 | CASSPTLDRGSYEQYF | TGCGCCAGCAGCCCGACCCTCGACAGGGGATCCTACGAGCAGTACTTC
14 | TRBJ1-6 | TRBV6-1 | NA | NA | CASYSGTYNSPLHF | TGTGCCAGCTATTCCGGGACATATAATTCACCCCTCCACTTT
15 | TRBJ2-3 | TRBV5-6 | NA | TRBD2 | CASSLGGSYTDTQYF | TGTGCCAGCAGCTTGGGCGGGAGTTACACAGATACGCAGTATTTT
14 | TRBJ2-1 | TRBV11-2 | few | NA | CASSLVKGVGEQFF | TGTGCCAGCAGCTTAGTTAAGGGGGTTGGGGAGCAGTTCTTC
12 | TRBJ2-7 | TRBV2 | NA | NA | CASTYTAVEQYF | TGTGCCAGCACATACACAGCGGTCGAGCAGTACTTC
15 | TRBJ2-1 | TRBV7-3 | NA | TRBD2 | CASSLGTSGSNEQFF | TGTGCCAGCAGCTTAGGGACTAGCGGATCTAATGAGCAGTTCTTC
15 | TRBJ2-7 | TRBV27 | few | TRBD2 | CASSFLLAGGGEQYF | TGTGCCAGCAGTTTCCTCCTAGCGGGAGGGGGGGAGCAGTACTTC
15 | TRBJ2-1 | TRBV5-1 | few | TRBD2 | CASSSRLAGEGEQFF | TGCGCCAGCAGCTCGCGACTAGCGGGAGAAGGTGAGCAGTTCTTC
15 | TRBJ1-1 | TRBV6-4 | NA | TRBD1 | CASSAGTGQNTEAFF | TGTGCCAGCAGTGCCGGGACAGGGCAGAACACTGAAGCTTTCTTT
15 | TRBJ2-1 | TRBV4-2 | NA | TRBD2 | CASSQAASGTGEQFF | TGTGCCAGCAGCCAAGCGGCTAGCGGGACGGGTGAGCAGTTCTTC
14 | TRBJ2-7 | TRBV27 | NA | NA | CASSLRQSSYEQYF | TGTGCCAGCAGTCTAAGACAGAGCTCCTACGAGCAGTACTTC
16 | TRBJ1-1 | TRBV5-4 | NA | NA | CASSLLRGVMNTEAFF | TGTGCCAGCAGCTTGTTAAGGGGCGTCATGAACACTGAAGCTTTCTTT
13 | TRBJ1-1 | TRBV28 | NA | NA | CASSLGQNTEAFF | TGTGCCAGCAGTTTAGGACAGAACACTGAAGCTTTCTTT
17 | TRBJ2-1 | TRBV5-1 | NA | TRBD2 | CASSPGAASGFFNEQFF | TGCGCCAGCAGCCCTGGCGCGGCTAGCGGTTTCTTCAATGAGCAGTTCTTC
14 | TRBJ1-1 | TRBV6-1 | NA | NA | CASRKTEAHTEAFF | TGTGCCAGCAGGAAGACAGAGGCGCACACTGAAGCTTTCTTT
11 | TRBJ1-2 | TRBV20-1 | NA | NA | CSATSGVGYTF | TGCAGTGCTACTTCGGGGGTTGGCTACACCTTC